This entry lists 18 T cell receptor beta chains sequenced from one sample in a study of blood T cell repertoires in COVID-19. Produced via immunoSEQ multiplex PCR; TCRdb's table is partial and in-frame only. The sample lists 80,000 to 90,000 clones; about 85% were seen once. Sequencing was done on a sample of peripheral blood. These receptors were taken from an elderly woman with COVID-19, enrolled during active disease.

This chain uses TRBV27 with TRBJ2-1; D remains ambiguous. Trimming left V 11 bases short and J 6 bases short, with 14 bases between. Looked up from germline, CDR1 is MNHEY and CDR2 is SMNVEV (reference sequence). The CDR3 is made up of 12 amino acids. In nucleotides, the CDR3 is TGTGCCTCTATTTCTTGGAGCAATGAGCAGTTCTTC. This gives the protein CASISWSNEQFF.

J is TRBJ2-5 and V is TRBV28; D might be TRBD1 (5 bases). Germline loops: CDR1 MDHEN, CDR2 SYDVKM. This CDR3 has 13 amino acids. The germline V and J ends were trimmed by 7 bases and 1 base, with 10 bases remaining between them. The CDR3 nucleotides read TGTGCCAGCACCAGACAGATCCAAGAGACCCAGTACTTC. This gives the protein CASTRQIQETQYF.

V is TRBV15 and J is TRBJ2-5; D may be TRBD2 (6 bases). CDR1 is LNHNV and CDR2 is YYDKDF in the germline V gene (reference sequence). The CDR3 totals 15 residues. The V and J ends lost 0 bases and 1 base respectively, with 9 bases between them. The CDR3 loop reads CATSRDTLAQETQYF. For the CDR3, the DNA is TGTGCCACCAGCAGAGATACACTAGCCCAAGAGACCCAGTACTTC.

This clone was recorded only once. CDR3 DNA: TGTGCCAGCAGCAAAGCGACAGGGGTTACTGAAGCTTTCTTT. It encodes CASSKATGVTEAFF. V usage is TRBV7-2 and J usage is TRBJ1-1; 8 bases are a match to TRBD1. The junction had 7 bases not matched to a gene; V was cut back by 5 bases and J by 5 bases. CDR1 is SGHTA and CDR2 is FQGNSA in the germline V gene. The CDR3 is 14 amino acids.

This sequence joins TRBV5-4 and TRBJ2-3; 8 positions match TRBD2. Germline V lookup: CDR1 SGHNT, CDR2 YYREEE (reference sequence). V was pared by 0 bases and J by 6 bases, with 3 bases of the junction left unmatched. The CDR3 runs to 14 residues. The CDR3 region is CASSLAGGWDTQYF. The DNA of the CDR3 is TGTGCCAGCAGCTTGGCGGGGGGGTGGGATACGCAGTATTTT. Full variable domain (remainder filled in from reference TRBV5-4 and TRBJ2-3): ETGVTQSPTHLIKTRGQQVTLRCSSQSGHNTVSWYQQALGQGPQFIFQYYREEENGRGNFPPRFSGLQFPNYSSELNVNALELDDSALYLCASSLAGGWDTQYFGPGTRLTVL.

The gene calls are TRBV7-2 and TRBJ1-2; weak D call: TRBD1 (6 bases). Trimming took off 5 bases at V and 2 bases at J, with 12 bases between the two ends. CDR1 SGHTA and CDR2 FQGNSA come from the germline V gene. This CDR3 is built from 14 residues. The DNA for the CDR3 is TGTGCCAGCAGCCCGGGGGGCGGGAACTATGGCTACACCTTC. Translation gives CASSPGGGNYGYTF.

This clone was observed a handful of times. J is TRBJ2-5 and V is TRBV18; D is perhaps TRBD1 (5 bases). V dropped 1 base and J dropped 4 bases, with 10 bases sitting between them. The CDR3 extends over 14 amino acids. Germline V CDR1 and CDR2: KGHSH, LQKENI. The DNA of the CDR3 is TGTGCCAGCTCACCACGCGGACAATCAGAGACCCAGTACTTC. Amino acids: CASSPRGQSETQYF.

This chain's CDR3 is CAISEDRGRNEKLFF. The CDR3 DNA sequence: TGTGCCATCAGTGAGGACAGGGGGCGCAATGAAAAACTGTTTTTT. This rearrangement joins TRBV10-3 to TRBJ1-4, with 10 bases identical to TRBD1. Per germline, CDR1 ENHRY and CDR2 SYGVKD. The CDR3 has 15 amino acids. V shed 2 bases and J 5 bases; nucleotides not matched to a gene: 2.

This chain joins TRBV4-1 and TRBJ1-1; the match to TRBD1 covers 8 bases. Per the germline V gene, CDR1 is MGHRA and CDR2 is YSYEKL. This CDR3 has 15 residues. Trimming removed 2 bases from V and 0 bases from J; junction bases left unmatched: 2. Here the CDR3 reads CASSQNRGLNTEAFF. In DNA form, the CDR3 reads TGCGCCAGCAGCCAAAACAGGGGGTTGAACACTGAAGCTTTCTTT.

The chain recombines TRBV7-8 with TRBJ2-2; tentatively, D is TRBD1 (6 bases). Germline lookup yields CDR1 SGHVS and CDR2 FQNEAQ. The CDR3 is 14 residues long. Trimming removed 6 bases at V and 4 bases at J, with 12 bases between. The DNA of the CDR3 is TGTGCCAGCAGGAAGGACAGAGTCACCGGGGAGCTGTTTTTT. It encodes CASRKDRVTGELFF.

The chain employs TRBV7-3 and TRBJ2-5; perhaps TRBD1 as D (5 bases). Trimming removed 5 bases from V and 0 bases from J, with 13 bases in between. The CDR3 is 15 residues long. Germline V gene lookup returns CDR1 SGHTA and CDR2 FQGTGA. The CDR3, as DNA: TGTGCCAGCAGCCAAACGGGCAGGGACCAAGAGACCCAGTACTTC. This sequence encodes CASSQTGRDQETQYF.

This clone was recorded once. CDR3 nucleotide sequence: TGTGCCAGCAGCTTACGGTTTGCGGGATTCACAGATACGCAGTATTTT. It specifies CASSLRFAGFTDTQYF. This sequence joins TRBV13 and TRBJ2-3, with D possibly matching TRBD2 (6 bases). The length of the CDR3 is 16 residues. V dropped 2 bases and J dropped 2 bases, with 14 bases sitting between them. CDR1 and CDR2 from the germline V gene are PRHDT and FYEKMQ (reference sequence). Variable domain in full (rest from reference TRBV13 and TRBJ2-3): AAGVIQSPRHLIKEKRETATLKCYPIPRHDTVYWYQQGPGQDPQFLISFYEKMQSDKGSIPDRFSAQQFSDYHSELNMSSLELGDSALYFCASSLRFAGFTDTQYFGPGTRLTVL.

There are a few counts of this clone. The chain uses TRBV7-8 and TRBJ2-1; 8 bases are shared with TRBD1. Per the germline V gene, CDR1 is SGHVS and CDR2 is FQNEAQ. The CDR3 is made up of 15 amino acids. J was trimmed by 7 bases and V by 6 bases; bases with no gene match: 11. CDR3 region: CASSPAQGVRNEQFF. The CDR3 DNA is TGTGCCAGCAGTCCAGCACAGGGGGTTCGGAATGAGCAGTTCTTC.

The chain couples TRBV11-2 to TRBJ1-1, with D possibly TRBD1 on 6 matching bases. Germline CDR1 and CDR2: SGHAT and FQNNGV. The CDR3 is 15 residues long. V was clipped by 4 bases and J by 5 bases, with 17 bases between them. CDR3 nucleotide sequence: TGTGCCAGCAGCTCCATTAACAGGGTCTGGACTGAAGCTTTCTTT. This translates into CASSSINRVWTEAFF.

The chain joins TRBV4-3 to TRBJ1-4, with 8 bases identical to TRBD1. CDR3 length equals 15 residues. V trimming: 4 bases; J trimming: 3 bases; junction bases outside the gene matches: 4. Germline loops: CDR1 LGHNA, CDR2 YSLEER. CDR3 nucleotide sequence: TGCGCCAGCAGCCCCGGACAGGGAGCTAATGAAAAACTGTTTTTT. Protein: CASSPGQGANEKLFF.

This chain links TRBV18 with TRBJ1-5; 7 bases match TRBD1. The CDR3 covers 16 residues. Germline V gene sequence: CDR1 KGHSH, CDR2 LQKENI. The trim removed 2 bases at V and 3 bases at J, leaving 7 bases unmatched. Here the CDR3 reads CASSPVQGFLNQPQHF. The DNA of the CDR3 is TGTGCCAGCTCACCAGTACAGGGGTTTCTCAATCAGCCCCAGCATTTT.

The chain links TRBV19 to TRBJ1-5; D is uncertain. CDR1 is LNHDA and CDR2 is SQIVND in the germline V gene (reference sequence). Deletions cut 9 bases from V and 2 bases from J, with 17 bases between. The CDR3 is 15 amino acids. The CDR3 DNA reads TGTGCCAGCCTCAGGTCTGGGGAGGGCAATCAGCCCCAGCATTTT. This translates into CASLRSGEGNQPQHF.

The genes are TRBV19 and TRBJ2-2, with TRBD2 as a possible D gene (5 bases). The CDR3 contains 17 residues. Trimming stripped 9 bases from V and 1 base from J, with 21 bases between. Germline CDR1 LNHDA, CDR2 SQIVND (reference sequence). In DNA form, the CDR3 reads TGTGCCAGCGCACCCGGAGTGGACTTTAGGAACACCGGGGAGCTGTTTTTT. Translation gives CASAPGVDFRNTGELFF.